A selection of T cell receptor beta chains follows, all from one sample in a study of blood T cell repertoires in COVID-19. TCRdb keeps only in-frame clones here, not all; method: immunoSEQ multiplex PCR. The sample includes around 350,000 clones, around 90% seen only once; the top ten take 3%. Input material: peripheral blood. These receptor sequences come from a human donor in a cohort sampled during active COVID-19. The CDR3 runs from the conserved cysteine through the conserved F or W. Fields, in order: V gene, D gene, clone size, J gene, CDR3 protein, CDR3 DNA. A D gene is named only where the DNA matches it firmly. The size of a clone is reported for some rows only, either as once, few or many, or as a class for expanded clones.

v_call: TRBV19; d_call: .; clone_size: .; j_call: TRBJ1-3; cdr3_aa: CASGASGGRGNTIYF; cdr3_nt: TGTGCCAGTGGGGCCTCGGGAGGGCGAGGAAACACCATATATTTT
v_call: TRBV7-9; d_call: TRBD2; clone_size: .; j_call: TRBJ2-3; cdr3_aa: CASSFLAGAQYF; cdr3_nt: TGTGCCAGCAGCTTCCTAGCGGGAGCGCAGTATTTT
v_call: TRBV7-2; d_call: .; clone_size: .; j_call: TRBJ1-6; cdr3_aa: CASSPGVGRGSPLHF; cdr3_nt: TGTGCCAGCAGCCCTGGGGTGGGGAGAGGTTCACCCCTCCACTTT
v_call: TRBV6-2/TRBV6-3; d_call: TRBD2; clone_size: .; j_call: TRBJ2-7; cdr3_aa: CASSYSSGVAYEQYF; cdr3_nt: TGTGCCAGCAGTTACTCGAGCGGGGTTGCCTACGAGCAGTACTTC
v_call: TRBV5-1; d_call: TRBD1; clone_size: once; j_call: TRBJ2-3; cdr3_aa: CASSLAGDSRTDTQYF; cdr3_nt: TGCGCCAGCAGCTTGGCCGGGGACAGTCGCACAGATACGCAGTATTTT
v_call: TRBV7-8; d_call: .; clone_size: few; j_call: TRBJ2-7; cdr3_aa: CASSLAASSYEQYF; cdr3_nt: TGTGCCAGCAGCTTAGCGGCCAGCTCCTACGAGCAGTACTTC
v_call: TRBV7-9; d_call: .; clone_size: .; j_call: TRBJ1-2; cdr3_aa: CASSYQGNYGYTF; cdr3_nt: TGTGCCAGCAGCTACCAGGGTAACTATGGCTACACCTTC
v_call: TRBV29-1; d_call: .; clone_size: .; j_call: TRBJ1-1; cdr3_aa: CSVDKRQSITEAFF; cdr3_nt: TGCAGCGTCGACAAAAGACAGAGTATCACTGAAGCTTTCTTT
v_call: TRBV2; d_call: TRBD1; clone_size: .; j_call: TRBJ2-2; cdr3_aa: CATGTGGGGELFF; cdr3_nt: TGTGCCACCGGGACAGGGGGTGGCGGGGAGCTGTTTTTT
v_call: TRBV20-1; d_call: .; clone_size: .; j_call: TRBJ2-2; cdr3_aa: CSGTTTGELFF; cdr3_nt: TGCAGTGGGACTACCACCGGGGAGCTGTTTTTT
v_call: TRBV30; d_call: .; clone_size: .; j_call: TRBJ2-1; cdr3_aa: CAWTRGLNNEQFF; cdr3_nt: TGTGCCTGGACGCGGGGGCTGAACAATGAGCAGTTCTTC
v_call: TRBV28; d_call: TRBD1; clone_size: .; j_call: TRBJ1-5; cdr3_aa: CASRPDRGSQPQHF; cdr3_nt: TGTGCCAGCAGGCCGGACAGGGGATCTCAGCCCCAGCATTTT
v_call: TRBV7-9; d_call: TRBD1; clone_size: .; j_call: TRBJ1-2; cdr3_aa: CASSPILDLTGRYGYTF; cdr3_nt: TGTGCCAGCAGCCCAATTTTAGACCTGACAGGGAGGTATGGCTACACCTTC
v_call: TRBV30; d_call: .; clone_size: .; j_call: TRBJ2-3; cdr3_aa: CAWSGAGRTDTQYF; cdr3_nt: TGTGCCTGGAGTGGGGCTGGGCGCACAGATACGCAGTATTTT
v_call: TRBV18; d_call: TRBD2; clone_size: .; j_call: TRBJ2-1; cdr3_aa: CASSPMGLAGDAYNEQFF; cdr3_nt: TGTGCCAGCTCACCTATGGGACTAGCGGGAGATGCCTACAATGAGCAGTTCTTC
v_call: TRBV2; d_call: .; clone_size: .; j_call: TRBJ1-3; cdr3_aa: CASRADSGNTIYF; cdr3_nt: TGTGCCAGCAGGGCCGACTCTGGAAACACCATATATTTT
v_call: TRBV30; d_call: .; clone_size: .; j_call: TRBJ1-1; cdr3_aa: CAWSRGSEAFF; cdr3_nt: TGTGCCTGGAGTAGAGGGTCTGAAGCTTTCTTT
v_call: TRBV6-4; d_call: TRBD1; clone_size: .; j_call: TRBJ1-6; cdr3_aa: CASSATDRASPLHF; cdr3_nt: TGTGCCAGCAGTGCGACGGACAGGGCTTCACCCCTCCACTTT
v_call: TRBV6-2/TRBV6-3; d_call: TRBD2; clone_size: .; j_call: TRBJ2-2; cdr3_aa: CASSYAPPYGRADTGELFF; cdr3_nt: TGTGCCAGCAGTTACGCCCCCCCCTACGGGAGGGCCGACACCGGGGAGCTGTTTTTT
v_call: TRBV7-8; d_call: .; clone_size: .; j_call: TRBJ1-3; cdr3_aa: CASTLTGSGRGNTIYF; cdr3_nt: TGTGCCAGCACCCTTACGGGAAGCGGCCGCGGAAACACCATATATTTT
v_call: TRBV6-1; d_call: TRBD2; clone_size: .; j_call: TRBJ2-6; cdr3_aa: CASSATGTSGSPWGANVLTF; cdr3_nt: TGTGCCAGCAGTGCCACGGGGACTAGCGGGAGTCCGTGGGGGGCCAACGTCCTGACTTTC
v_call: TRBV6-7; d_call: TRBD2; clone_size: .; j_call: TRBJ2-2; cdr3_aa: CASSYPPLAGVGGTGELFF; cdr3_nt: TGTGCCAGCAGTTACCCCCCGCTAGCGGGAGTCGGGGGCACCGGGGAGCTGTTTTTT